This T cell receptor (beta chain) was captured by sequencing in a study of molecular identifiers for immune sequencing clone quantification. This clonotype has ten or more counts. The CDR3 totals 16 residues. The ends were cut back, 4 bases at V and 4 bases at J, with 17 bases in the middle. The germline CDR1 and CDR2 sequences are SGHTA and FQGNSA. Based on a CD8+CD4-CCR7+CD45RA+ profile, naive CD8 T cells were sorted. TCRdb re-derived calls from the PCR reads in MiXCR, one entry per CDR3 protein. Of fewer than 350,000 distinct CDR3 sequences listed, 24% are singletons. The rearrangement links TRBV7-2 to TRBJ2-1, with D perhaps TRBD1 or TRBD2 (5 bases each). Sequenced: naive CD8+ T cells from blood, with Jurkat cell RNA spiked in. The sample's subset: FACS-sorted CD8+CD4-CCR7+CD45RA+ naive T cells. The sequence came from a human donor in good health. Some libraries in this study had Jurkat cell RNA spiked in. The CDR3 DNA follows: TGTGCCAGCAGCTCCCGCCCGAGGGGTGGTTACAATGAGCAGTTCTTC. As protein: CASSSRPRGGYNEQFF.